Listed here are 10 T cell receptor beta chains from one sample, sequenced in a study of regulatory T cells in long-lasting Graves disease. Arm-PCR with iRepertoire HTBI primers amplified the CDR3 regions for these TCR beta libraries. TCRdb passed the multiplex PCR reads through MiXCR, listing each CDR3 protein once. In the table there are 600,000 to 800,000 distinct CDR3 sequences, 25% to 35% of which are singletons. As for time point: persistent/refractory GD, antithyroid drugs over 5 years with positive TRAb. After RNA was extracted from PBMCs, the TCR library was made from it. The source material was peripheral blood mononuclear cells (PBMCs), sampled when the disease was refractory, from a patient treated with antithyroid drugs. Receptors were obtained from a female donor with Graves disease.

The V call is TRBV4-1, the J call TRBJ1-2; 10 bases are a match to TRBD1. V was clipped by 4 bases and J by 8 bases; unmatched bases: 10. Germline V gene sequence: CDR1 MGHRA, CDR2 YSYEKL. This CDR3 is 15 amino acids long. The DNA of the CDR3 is TGCGCCAGCAGCCTCCCCGACAGGGGGCTTAGGGGCTACACCTTC. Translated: CASSLPDRGLRGYTF.

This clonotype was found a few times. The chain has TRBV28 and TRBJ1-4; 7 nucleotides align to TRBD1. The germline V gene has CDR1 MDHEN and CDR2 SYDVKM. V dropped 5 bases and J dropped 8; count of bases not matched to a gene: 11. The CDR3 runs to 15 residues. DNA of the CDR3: TGTGCCAGCAGTCCCTCGGACAGGCATGACGAAAAACTGTTTTTT. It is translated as CASSPSDRHDEKLFF.

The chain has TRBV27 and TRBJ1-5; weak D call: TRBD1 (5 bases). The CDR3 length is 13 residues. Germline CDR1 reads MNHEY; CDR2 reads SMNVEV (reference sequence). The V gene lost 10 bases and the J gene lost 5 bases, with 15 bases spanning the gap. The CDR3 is CATSGRPDQPQHF. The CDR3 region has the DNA TGTGCCACTTCGGGACGGCCGGATCAGCCCCAGCATTTT.

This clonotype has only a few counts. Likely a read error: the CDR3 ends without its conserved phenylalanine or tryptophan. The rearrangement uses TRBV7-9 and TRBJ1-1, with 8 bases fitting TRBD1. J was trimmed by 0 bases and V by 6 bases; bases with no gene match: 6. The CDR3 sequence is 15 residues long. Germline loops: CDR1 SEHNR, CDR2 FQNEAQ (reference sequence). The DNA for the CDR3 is TGTGCCAGCAGACCGGCAGGGGGCGTGAACACTGAAGCTTTCCTT. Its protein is CASRPAGGVNTEAFL.

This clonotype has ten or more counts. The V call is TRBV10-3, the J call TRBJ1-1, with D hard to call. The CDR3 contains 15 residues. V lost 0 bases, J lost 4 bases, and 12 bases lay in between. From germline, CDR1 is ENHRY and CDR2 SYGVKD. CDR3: CAISESAGQSTEAFF. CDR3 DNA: TGTGCCATCAGTGAGTCGGCCGGGCAGAGCACTGAAGCTTTCTTT.

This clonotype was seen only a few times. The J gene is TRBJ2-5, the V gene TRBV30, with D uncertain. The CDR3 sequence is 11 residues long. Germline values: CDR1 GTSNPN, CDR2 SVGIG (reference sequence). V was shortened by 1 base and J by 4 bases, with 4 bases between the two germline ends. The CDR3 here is CAWSGAETQYF. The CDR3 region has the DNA TGTGCCTGGAGTGGGGCAGAGACCCAGTACTTC.

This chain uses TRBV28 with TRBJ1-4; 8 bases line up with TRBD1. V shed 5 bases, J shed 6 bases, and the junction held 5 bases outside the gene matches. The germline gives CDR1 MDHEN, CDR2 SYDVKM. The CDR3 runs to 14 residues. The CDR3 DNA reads TGTGCCAGCAGTGGAAGACAGGGGTATGAAAAACTGTTTTTT. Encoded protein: CASSGRQGYEKLFF.

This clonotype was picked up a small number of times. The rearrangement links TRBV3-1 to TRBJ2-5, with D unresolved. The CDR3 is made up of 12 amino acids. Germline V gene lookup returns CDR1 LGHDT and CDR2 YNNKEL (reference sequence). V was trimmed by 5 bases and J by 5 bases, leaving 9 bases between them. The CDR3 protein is CASSERSETQYF. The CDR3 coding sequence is TGTGCCAGCAGCGAGAGGAGCGAGACCCAGTACTTC.

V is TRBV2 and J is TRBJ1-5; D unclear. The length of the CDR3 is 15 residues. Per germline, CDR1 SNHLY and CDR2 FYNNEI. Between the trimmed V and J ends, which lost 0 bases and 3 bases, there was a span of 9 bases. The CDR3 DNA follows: TGTGCCAGCAGTGAAGCGGCAGAATTCAATCAGCCCCAGCATTTT. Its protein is CASSEAAEFNQPQHF.

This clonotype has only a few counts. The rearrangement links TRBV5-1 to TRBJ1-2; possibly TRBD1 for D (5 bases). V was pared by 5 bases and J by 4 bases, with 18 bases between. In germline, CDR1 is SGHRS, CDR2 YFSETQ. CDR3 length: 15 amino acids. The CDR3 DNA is TGCGCCAGCAGGCCTGGGACTGCCCCTATCTATGGCTACACCTTC. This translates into CASRPGTAPIYGYTF.